The 10 T cell receptor beta chains in this list originate from one sample, sequenced in a study of blood T cells in healthy people across ages. It was with a sample-barcoded 5' primer and a J-beta primer mix that a second PCR of roughly 6 to 11 cycles was run. TCRdb reprocessed the 5' RACE reads with MiXCR, giving one entry per CDR3 protein. Of approximately 770,000 distinct CDR3 sequences detected, 55% to 70% appear once; the ten largest clones hold 20% to 25%. Sequenced: blood. These receptors originate from a man in his thirties or forties in good health.

CDR3 bases: TGCGCCAGCTCCGGGACAGGGAGTATAGCGGGAGCCTGCAATGAGCAGTTCTTC. This encodes CASSGTGSIAGACNEQFF. The chain links TRBV5-1 to TRBJ2-1, with D possibly being TRBD1 or TRBD2 (9 bases each). The germline CDR1 and CDR2 sequences are SGHRS and YFSETQ. The CDR3 has 18 amino acids. The V and J ends lost 7 bases and 6 bases respectively, with 29 bases between them.

The chain uses TRBV12-3 or TRBV12-4 and TRBJ2-5; maybe TRBD2 (5 bases). The CDR3 sequence is 15 residues long. Trimming removed 8 bases from V and 0 bases from J, with 16 bases in between. The CDR3 protein is CASLLTGMYQETQYF. In nucleotides, the CDR3 is TGTGCCAGCCTCCTTACGGGGATGTACCAAGAGACCCAGTACTTC.

This chain connects TRBV20-1 to TRBJ2-5, with D possibly being TRBD1 or TRBD2 (5 bases each). Germline V gene lookup returns CDR1 DFQATT and CDR2 SNEGSKA (reference sequence). This CDR3 is 12 amino acids long. CDR3 sequence (DNA): TGCAAACCATTGGGGGTACAAGAGACCCAGTACTTC. This encodes CKPLGVQETQYF.

This clonotype has just a few counts. The rearrangement joins TRBV6-2 or TRBV6-3 to TRBJ1-5; the D gene is possibly TRBD1 (6 bases). The germline gives CDR1 MNHEY, CDR2 SVGEGT. V was clipped by 6 bases and J by 4 bases, with 19 bases between them. This CDR3 is built from 16 residues. This chain's CDR3 is CASSPTGGSWNQPQHF. The CDR3 nucleotides are TGTGCCAGCAGCCCCACGGGGGGCAGTTGGAATCAGCCCCAGCATTTT.

The chain links TRBV12-1 to TRBJ2-1; the table's D call, TRBD2, has no DNA check behind it. TRBV12-1 is a documented pseudogene. The CDR3 is 17 amino acids. The CDR3 nucleotides read TGTGCCAGCAGCTTTGAGGAGGGCCCGAGCTCCTACAATGAGCAGTTCTTC. This gives the protein CASSFEEGPSSYNEQFF.

This clonotype has a handful of counts. The V gene is TRBV5-5, the J gene TRBJ2-7; maybe TRBD2 (6 bases). CDR1 and CDR2 (germline): SGHKS, YYEKEE (reference sequence). Between the trimmed V and J ends, which lost 0 bases and 1 base, there was a span of 8 bases. The CDR3 has 14 amino acids. CDR3 DNA sequence: TGTGCCAGCAGCTTGGGGGAGGCGTCCTACGAGCAGTACTTC. It is translated as CASSLGEASYEQYF.

With respect to this clonotype: One end of the junction does not line up with germline, which may come from a read error. The chain links TRBV12-3 or TRBV12-4 to TRBJ2-3; D not resolved. The CDR3 spans 14 residues. The CDR3 sequence is CASSGGVSADMQYF. The DNA of the CDR3 is TGTGCCAGCAGTGGCGGAGTGAGCGCAGATATGCAGTATTTT.

J is TRBJ1-2 and V is TRBV9, with a possible D match to TRBD1 (5 bases). Trimming took 0 bases from V and 8 from J, leaving 8 bases between them. Germline CDR1 reads SGDLS; CDR2 reads YYNGEE. The CDR3 has 12 amino acids. Here the CDR3 DNA reads TGTGCCAGCAGCGTAGATAGGGACGGCTACACCTTC. As protein: CASSVDRDGYTF.

The chain couples TRBV12-3 or TRBV12-4 to TRBJ2-1; TRBD2 is a possible D gene (7 bases). The CDR3 consists of 15 residues. Trimming shortened V by 10 bases and J by 8 bases, and 24 bases separated the two germline ends. The CDR3 spells CAILRRGGLYHEQFF. The CDR3 DNA is TGTGCCATCCTGAGGAGGGGGGGGCTATACCATGAGCAGTTCTTC.

V is TRBV12-5 and J is TRBJ2-1; a weak D match, TRBD2 (6 bases). In germline, CDR1 is LGHNT, CDR2 FRNRAP. The CDR3 loop spans 17 amino acids. With 1 base removed from V and 4 bases from J, the gap between germline ends came to 17 bases. The CDR3 DNA follows: TGTGCTAGTGGTTTGGCCGGGACTGTCCCGCCTTACAATGAGCAGTTCTTC. This sequence encodes CASGLAGTVPPYNEQFF. Filled out from reference TRBV12-5 and TRBJ2-1, the complete variable domain reads DARVTQTPRHKVTEMGQEVTMRCQPILGHNTVFWYRQTMMQGLELLAYFRNRAPLDDSGMPKDRFSAEMPDATLATLKIQPSEPRDSAVYFCASGLAGTVPPYNEQFFGPGTRLTVL.